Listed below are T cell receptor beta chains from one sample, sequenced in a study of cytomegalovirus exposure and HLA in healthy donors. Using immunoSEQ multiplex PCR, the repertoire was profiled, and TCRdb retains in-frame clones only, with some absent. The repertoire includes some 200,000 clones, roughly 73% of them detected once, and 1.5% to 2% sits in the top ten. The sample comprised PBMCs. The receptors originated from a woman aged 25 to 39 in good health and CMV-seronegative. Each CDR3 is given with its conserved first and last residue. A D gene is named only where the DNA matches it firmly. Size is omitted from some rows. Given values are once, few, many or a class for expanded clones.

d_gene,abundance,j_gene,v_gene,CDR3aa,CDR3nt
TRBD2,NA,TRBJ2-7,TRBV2,CASISKRAGGLYEQYF,TGTGCCAGCATCTCTAAGCGGGCGGGGGGGCTCTACGAGCAGTACTTC
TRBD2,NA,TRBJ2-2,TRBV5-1,CASSSAGGRAAGELFF,TGCGCCAGCAGCTCGGCGGGTGGGAGGGCCGCCGGGGAGCTGTTTTTT
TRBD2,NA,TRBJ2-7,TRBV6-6,CASSLTSGSLDEQYF,TGTGCCAGCAGCTTGACTAGCGGGAGCTTGGACGAGCAGTACTTC
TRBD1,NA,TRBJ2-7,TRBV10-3,CAITETGGEQYF,TGTGCCATCACCGAGACAGGGGGCGAGCAGTACTTC
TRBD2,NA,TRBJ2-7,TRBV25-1,CASSELLAGDSEQYF,TGTGCCAGCAGTGAATTGCTAGCGGGAGATAGCGAGCAGTACTTC
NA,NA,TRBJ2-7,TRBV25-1,CASSESGGVYEQYF,TGTGCCAGCAGTGAATCGGGCGGGGTCTACGAGCAGTACTTC
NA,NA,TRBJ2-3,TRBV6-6,CASSYDSQGQYF,TGTGCCAGCAGTTATGATTCCCAGGGGCAGTATTTT
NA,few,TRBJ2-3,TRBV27,CASSSRLRTDTQYF,TGTGCCAGCAGTTCCAGACTCCGCACAGATACGCAGTATTTT
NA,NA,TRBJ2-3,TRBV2,CASNPTKGILTDTQYF,TGTGCCAGCAACCCGACTAAGGGAATTCTCACAGATACGCAGTATTTT
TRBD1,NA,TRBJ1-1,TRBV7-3,CASSLGTGTMNTEAFF,TGTGCCAGCAGCCTAGGGACAGGGACTATGAACACTGAAGCTTTCTTT
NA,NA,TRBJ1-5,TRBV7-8,CASSLIQGISQPQHF,TGTGCCAGCAGCTTAATCCAGGGGATCAGTCAGCCCCAGCATTTT
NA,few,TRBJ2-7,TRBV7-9,CASSLRFGAEWPYEQYF,TGTGCCAGCAGCTTACGGTTTGGGGCGGAATGGCCTTACGAGCAGTACTTC
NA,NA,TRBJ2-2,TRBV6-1,CASSVRPGVNSGELFF,TGTGCCAGCAGTGTTAGGCCGGGAGTGAATTCCGGGGAGCTGTTTTTT
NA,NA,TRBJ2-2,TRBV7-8,CASRGENTGELFF,TGTGCCAGCCGCGGAGAGAACACCGGGGAGCTGTTTTTT
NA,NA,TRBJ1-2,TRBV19,CASSIRGPANYGYTF,TGTGCCAGTAGTATTCGGGGTCCGGCTAACTATGGCTACACCTTC
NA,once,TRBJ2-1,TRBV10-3,CAISEKRDEQFF,TGTGCCATCAGTGAGAAGCGGGATGAGCAGTTCTTC
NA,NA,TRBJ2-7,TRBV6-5,CASSDRDEQYF,TGTGCCAGCAGCGACCGGGACGAGCAGTACTTC
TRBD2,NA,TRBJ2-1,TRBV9,CASSSTGGSRHNEQFF,TGTGCCAGCAGCTCGACGGGCGGGAGTCGCCACAATGAGCAGTTCTTC
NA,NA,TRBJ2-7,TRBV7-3,CASSLNLQGGEQYF,TGTGCCAGCAGCTTGAACCTCCAGGGGGGCGAGCAGTACTTC
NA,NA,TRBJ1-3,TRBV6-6,CASSSTGISGNTIYF,TGTGCCAGCAGTTCGACAGGCATCTCTGGAAACACCATATATTTT
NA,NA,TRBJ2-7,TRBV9,CASSRESYEQYF,TGTGCCAGCAGCAGGGAGTCCTACGAGCAGTACTTC
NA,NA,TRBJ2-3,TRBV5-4,CASSLRTDTQYF,TGTGCCAGCAGCCTTCGCACAGATACGCAGTATTTT
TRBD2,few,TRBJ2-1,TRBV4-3,CASSHGTSGISEQFF,TGCGCCAGCAGCCACGGGACTAGCGGGATTTCTGAGCAGTTCTTC
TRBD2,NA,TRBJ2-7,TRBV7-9,CASSPITLAGYSYEQYF,TGTGCCAGCAGCCCGATAACACTAGCGGGCTACTCCTACGAGCAGTACTTC
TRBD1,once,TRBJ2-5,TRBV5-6,CASSLQGAGETQYF,TGTGCCAGCAGCTTACAGGGGGCGGGGGAGACCCAGTACTTC
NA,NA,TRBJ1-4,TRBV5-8,CASSRGGNEKLFF,TGTGCCAGCAGCAGAGGGGGAAACGAAAAACTGTTTTTT
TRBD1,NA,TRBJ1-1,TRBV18,CASSPDRGHTEAFF,TGTGCCAGCTCACCAGACAGGGGGCACACTGAAGCTTTCTTT
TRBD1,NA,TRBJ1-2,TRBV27,CASSLKRDRGGHGYTF,TGTGCCAGCAGTTTAAAGAGGGACAGGGGAGGTCATGGCTACACCTTC
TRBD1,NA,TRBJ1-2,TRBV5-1,CASSLGQGAANYGYTF,TGCGCCAGCAGCTTGGGACAGGGGGCCGCTAACTATGGCTACACCTTC
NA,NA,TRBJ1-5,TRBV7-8,CASSSSGTENQPQHF,TGTGCCAGCAGCTCGAGCGGGACGGAAAATCAGCCCCAGCATTTT
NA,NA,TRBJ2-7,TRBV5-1,CASKVGGNSYEQYF,TGCGCCAGCAAAGTGGGAGGAAACTCCTACGAGCAGTACTTC
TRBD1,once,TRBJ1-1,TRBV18,CASSPTGQGGTEAFF,TGTGCCAGCTCACCCACCGGACAGGGCGGAACTGAAGCTTTCTTT
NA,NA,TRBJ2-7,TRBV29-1,CSVEDRSDYEQYF,TGCAGCGTTGAAGACAGGTCCGATTACGAGCAGTACTTC
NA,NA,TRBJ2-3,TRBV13,CASSLKDTDTQYF,TGTGCCAGCAGCCTAAAAGACACAGATACGCAGTATTTT
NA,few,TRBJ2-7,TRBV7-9,CASRGTRAEQYF,TGTGCCAGCAGGGGAACTAGGGCCGAGCAGTACTTC
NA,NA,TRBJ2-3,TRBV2,CASSFTDTQYF,TGTGCCAGCTCATTCACAGATACGCAGTATTTT
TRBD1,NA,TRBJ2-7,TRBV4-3,CASSQDRTGSSYEQYF,TGCGCCAGCAGCCAAGATAGGACAGGGAGCTCCTACGAGCAGTACTTC
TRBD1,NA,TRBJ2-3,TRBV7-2,CASSPPRTGFADTQYF,TGTGCCAGCAGCCCCCCTAGGACAGGTTTTGCAGATACGCAGTATTTT
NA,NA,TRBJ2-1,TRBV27,CASSLGSFEQFF,TGTGCCAGCAGTTTGGGGAGTTTTGAGCAGTTCTTC
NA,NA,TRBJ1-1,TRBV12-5,CASGTDTGLDTEAFF,TGTGCTAGTGGAACAGATACAGGTTTGGACACTGAAGCTTTCTTT